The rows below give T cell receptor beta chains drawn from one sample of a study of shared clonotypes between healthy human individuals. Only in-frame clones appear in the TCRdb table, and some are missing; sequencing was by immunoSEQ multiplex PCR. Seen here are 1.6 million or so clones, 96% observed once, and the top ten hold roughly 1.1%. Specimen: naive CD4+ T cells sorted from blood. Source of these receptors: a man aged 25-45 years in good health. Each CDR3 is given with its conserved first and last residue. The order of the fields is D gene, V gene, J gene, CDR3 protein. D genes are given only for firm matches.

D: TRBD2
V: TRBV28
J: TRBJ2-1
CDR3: CASKRREGYNEQFF

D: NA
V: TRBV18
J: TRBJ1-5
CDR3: CASSPQDTTRNQPQHF

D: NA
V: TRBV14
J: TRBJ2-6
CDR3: CASSLDRWRPGANVLTF

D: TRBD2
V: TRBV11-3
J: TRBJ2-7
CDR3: CASSLESGSSYEQYF

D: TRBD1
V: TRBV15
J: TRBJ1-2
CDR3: CATSIAGTGNYGYTF

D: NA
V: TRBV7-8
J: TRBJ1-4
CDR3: CASSLEVFEANEKLFF

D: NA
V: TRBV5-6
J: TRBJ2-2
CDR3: CASSFKRRGAGELFF

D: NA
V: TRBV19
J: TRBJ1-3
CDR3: CASSINRDTISGNTIYF

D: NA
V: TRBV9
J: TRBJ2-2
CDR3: CASSPHSGTGELFF

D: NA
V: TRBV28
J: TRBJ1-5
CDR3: CASSSTVQPQHF

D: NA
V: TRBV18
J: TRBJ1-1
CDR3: CASSHEELNTEAFF

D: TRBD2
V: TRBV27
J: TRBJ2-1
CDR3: CASTRTSGSNEQFF

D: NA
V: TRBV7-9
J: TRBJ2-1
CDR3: CASSSVPGPTGNEQFF

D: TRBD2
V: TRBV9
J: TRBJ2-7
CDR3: CASSVSSGSYRNEQYF

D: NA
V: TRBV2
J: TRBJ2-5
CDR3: CASSEQGGVETQYF

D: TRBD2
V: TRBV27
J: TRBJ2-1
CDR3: CASSLPGLGNNEQFF

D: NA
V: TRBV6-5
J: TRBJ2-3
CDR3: CASSYPNREEDTQYF

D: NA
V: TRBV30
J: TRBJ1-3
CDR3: CAWTPGFSGNTIYF

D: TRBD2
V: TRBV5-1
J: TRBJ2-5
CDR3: CASSSRLAGVAEGPQYF

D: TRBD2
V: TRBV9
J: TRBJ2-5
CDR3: CASSSGLADETQYF

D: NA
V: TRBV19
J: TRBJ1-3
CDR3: CASSRGRRGSGNTIYF

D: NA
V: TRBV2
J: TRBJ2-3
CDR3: CASSPLTTDTQYF

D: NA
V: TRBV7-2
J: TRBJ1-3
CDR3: CASSSSSSGNTIYF

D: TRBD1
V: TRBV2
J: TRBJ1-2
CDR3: CASSEAQGARGYTF

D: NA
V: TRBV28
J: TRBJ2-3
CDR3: CASSRSTDTQYF

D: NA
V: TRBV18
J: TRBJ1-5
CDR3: CASSPSREGNQPQHF

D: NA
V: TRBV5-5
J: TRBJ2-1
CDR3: CASSLTLIAELEFDEQFF

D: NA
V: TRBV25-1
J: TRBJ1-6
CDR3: CASSGLWAPLHF

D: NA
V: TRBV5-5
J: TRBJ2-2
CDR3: CASSLVGVMNTGELFF

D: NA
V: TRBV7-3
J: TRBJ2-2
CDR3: CASSFQQGSTGELFF

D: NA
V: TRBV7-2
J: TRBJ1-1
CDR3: CASSLRGEVNTEAFF

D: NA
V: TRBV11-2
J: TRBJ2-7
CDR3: CASSLGPGPASYEQYF

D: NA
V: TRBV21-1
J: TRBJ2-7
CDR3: CASRGQAAYEQYF

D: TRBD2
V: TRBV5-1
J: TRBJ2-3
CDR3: CASSREGSTDTQYF

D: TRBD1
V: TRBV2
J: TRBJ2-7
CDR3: CASRGTGPYEQYF

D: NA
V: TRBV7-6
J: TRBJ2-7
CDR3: CASSLRSQSPPEEQYF

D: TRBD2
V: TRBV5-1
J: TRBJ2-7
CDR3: CASSSMTSGSYEQYF